Shown below are 31 T cell receptor beta chains from a single sample sequenced in a study of beta chain features in type 1 diabetes. Reverse transcription of all isolated RNA meant that expressed TCRB transcripts were sequenced. Only in-frame clones appear in the TCRdb table, and some are missing; sequencing was by immunoSEQ multiplex PCR. The sample records about 150,000 clones, about 8.5% being singletons. Sequencing input: central memory CD4+ T cells from blood. The source is a man aged 18-30 years in good health.

This clone was seen at least ten times. The CDR3 nucleotides are TGCGCCAGCAGCAGGGACAGACAAGAGACCCAGTACTTC. This gives the protein CASSRDRQETQYF. This sequence joins TRBV5-1 and TRBJ2-5, with 7 bases fitting TRBD1. Germline trimming cut 4 bases from V and 2 bases from J; bases unmatched to any gene: 2. The CDR3 runs to 13 residues. In germline, CDR1 is SGHRS, CDR2 YFSETQ.

The rearrangement links TRBV9 to TRBJ2-1; TRBD2 aligns across 11 bases. CDR1 and CDR2 (germline): SGDLS, YYNGEE. CDR3 size: 15 residues. With V trimmed by 3 bases and J by 5 bases, 4 bases remained unmatched. This CDR3 reads CASSAVAGGNNEQFF. The CDR3 DNA is TGTGCCAGCAGCGCCGTAGCGGGAGGGAACAATGAGCAGTTCTTC.

The V call is TRBV6-1, the J call TRBJ2-7; 8 bases line up with TRBD1. The CDR3 runs to 14 residues. Trimming at V came to 5 bases and at J to 2 bases, leaving 5 bases not matched to a gene. The germline V gene has CDR1 MNHNS and CDR2 SASEGT. DNA of the CDR3: TGTGCCAGCAGTTGGACAGGGAGGACCTACGAGCAGTACTTC. Translating gives CASSWTGRTYEQYF.

This clone was detected a few times. CDR3 in DNA: TGTGCCAGCAGCTCAGTACAGGGGACTGAAGCTTTCTTT. This encodes CASSSVQGTEAFF. The chain carries TRBV13 and TRBJ1-1, with 7 bases aligning to TRBD1. Per the germline V gene, CDR1 is PRHDT and CDR2 is FYEKMQ (reference sequence). CDR3 length equals 13 residues. J lost 5 bases, V lost 4 bases, and 4 bases had no gene match. The whole variable domain, filled in from reference TRBV13 and TRBJ1-1, reads AAGVIQSPRHLIKEKRETATLKCYPIPRHDTVYWYQQGPGQDPQFLISFYEKMQSDKGSIPDRFSAQQFSDYHSELNMSSLELGDSALYFCASSSVQGTEAFFGQGTRLTVV.

The chain couples TRBV6-5 to TRBJ1-2, with TRBD1 matching over 9 bases. From germline, CDR1 is MNHEY and CDR2 SVGAGI. This CDR3 has 15 amino acids. V was pared by 4 bases and J by 4 bases, with 7 bases of the junction left unmatched. The CDR3 region is CASSFGTGTSYGYTF. In DNA, the CDR3 is TGTGCCAGCAGTTTCGGGACAGGGACCAGCTATGGCTACACCTTC.

This clone turned up a few times. This chain links TRBV7-8 with TRBJ1-6; D may be TRBD1 (5 bases). Germline V CDR1 and CDR2: SGHVS, FQNEAQ. The CDR3 is 16 residues long. Trimming removed 0 bases from V and 6 bases from J, with 12 bases in between. For the CDR3, the DNA is TGTGCCAGCAGCTTAGCGGCGGGGCAGGGTAATTCACCCCTCCACTTT. Translated, it gives CASSLAAGQGNSPLHF. Together with reference TRBV7-8 and TRBJ1-6, the CDR3 gives the full variable domain: GAGVSQSPRYKVAKRGQDVALRCDPISGHVSLFWYQQALGQGPEFLTYFQNEAQLDKSGLPSDRFFAERPEGSVSTLKIQRTQQEDSAVYLCASSLAAGQGNSPLHFGNGTRLTVT.

This clone was recorded many times. V usage is TRBV10-3 and J usage is TRBJ2-7, with 7 bases lining up with TRBD1. This CDR3 region has 11 residues. After removal of 6 bases from V and 5 bases from J, the junction contained 1 base not matched to a gene. Germline V CDR1 and CDR2: ENHRY, SYGVKD. CDR3 coding DNA: TGTGCCATCAGCGGACAGGACGAGCAGTACTTC. This translates into CAISGQDEQYF.

This chain joins TRBV2 and TRBJ2-2; 8 bases agree with TRBD1. The CDR3 has 15 residues. The J segment lost 3 bases and the V segment lost 3 bases, leaving 3 bases of the junction unmatched. Germline assignment: CDR1 SNHLY and CDR2 FYNNEI. CDR3 coding DNA: TGTGCCAGCAGTGAGGACAGGGTATACACCGGGGAGCTGTTTTTT. It codes for CASSEDRVYTGELFF.

The chain joins TRBV19 to TRBJ2-4; 11 bases are a match to TRBD2. The CDR3 has 16 residues. J lost 4 bases, V lost 4 bases, and 6 bases had no gene match. CDR1 is LNHDA, CDR2 SQIVND, per germline (reference sequence). CDR3: CASSTGLADLKNIQYF. DNA of the CDR3: TGTGCCAGTAGTACGGGACTAGCGGATCTTAAAAACATTCAGTACTTC.

The rearrangement joins TRBV27 to TRBJ1-5, with a possible D match to TRBD1 (5 bases). With 4 bases removed from V and 2 bases from J, the gap between germline ends came to 12 bases. Looked up from germline, CDR1 is MNHEY and CDR2 is SMNVEV (reference sequence). This CDR3 has 15 amino acids. The CDR3 reads CASSSPGGGNQPQHF. In DNA, the CDR3 is TGTGCCAGCAGTTCCCCCGGGGGGGGCAATCAGCCCCAGCATTTT.

The chain links TRBV30 to TRBJ1-3, with no clear D. V dropped 0 bases and J dropped 4 bases, with 10 bases sitting between them. Germline V CDR1 and CDR2: GTSNPN, SVGIG (reference sequence). The CDR3 is made up of 14 amino acids. CDR3 sequence reads: CAWSVLYEGNTIYF. In DNA form, the CDR3 reads TGTGCCTGGAGTGTCTTATATGAGGGAAACACCATATATTTT.

The sample holds a few counts of this clone. V and J are TRBV7-3 and TRBJ2-6; TRBD2 might be the D (5 bases). V shed 2 bases and J shed 0 bases, with 8 bases lying between them. CDR3 length equals 16 residues. CDR1 and CDR2 from the germline V gene are SGHTA and FQGTGA. The CDR3 DNA follows: TGTGCCAGCAGCTTAGAGGGAGCCTCTGGGGCCAACGTCCTGACTTTC. Protein: CASSLEGASGANVLTF. The full variable domain, in which reference TRBV7-3 and TRBJ2-6 provide the parts outside the CDR3, is GAGVSQTPSNKVTEKGKYVELRCDPISGHTALYWYRQSLGQGPEFLIYFQGTGAADDSGLPNDRFFAVRPEGSVSTLKIQRTERGDSAVYLCASSLEGASGANVLTFGAGSRLTVL.

This clone appeared a few times. CDR3 loop: CASSGTGGQGYTF. As DNA, the CDR3 is TGCGCCAGCAGCGGGACAGGGGGGCAAGGCTACACCTTC. This sequence joins TRBV5-1 and TRBJ1-2; 11 positions agree with TRBD1. Germline V gene lookup returns CDR1 SGHRS and CDR2 YFSETQ. The J segment lost 8 bases and the V segment lost 4 bases, leaving 4 bases of the junction unmatched. This CDR3 region has 13 residues.

This clone was seen at least ten times. The chain is built from TRBV11-2 and TRBJ2-5; 8 bases are shared with TRBD2. The CDR3 is 13 residues long. The trim removed 6 bases at V and 5 bases at J, leaving 5 bases unmatched. Germline CDR1 is SGHAT and CDR2 is FQNNGV. The CDR3 protein is CASSRSSGETQYF. CDR3 coding DNA: TGTGCCAGCAGTCGTTCTAGCGGGGAGACCCAGTACTTC.

The chain employs TRBV18 and TRBJ2-2; perhaps TRBD1 as D (6 bases). Germline values: CDR1 KGHSH, CDR2 LQKENI. V was clipped by 1 base and J by 1 base, with 10 bases between them. The CDR3 has 16 amino acids. CDR3: CASSPLTGMNTGELFF. CDR3 in DNA: TGTGCCAGCTCACCACTTACAGGGATGAACACCGGGGAGCTGTTTTTT. The full variable domain, with the rest looked up from reference TRBV18 and TRBJ2-2, is NAGVMQNPRHLVRRRGQEARLRCSPMKGHSHVYWYRQLPEEGLKFMVYLQKENIIDESGMPKERFSAEFPKEGPSILRIQQVVRGDSAAYFCASSPLTGMNTGELFFGEGSRLTVL.

This clone was found a few times. The chain joins TRBV5-4 to TRBJ2-3, with D possibly TRBD2 on 7 matching bases. Germline V CDR1 and CDR2: SGHNT, YYREEE (reference sequence). Deletions cut 0 bases from V and 2 bases from J, with 13 bases between. CDR3 size: 16 residues. The CDR3 loop reads CASSLGAGAATDTQYF. For the CDR3, the DNA is TGTGCCAGCAGCTTGGGTGCGGGGGCCGCCACAGATACGCAGTATTTT.

This clone has just a few counts. Other DNA sequences within the sample encode an identical CDR3. V and J are TRBV30 and TRBJ1-2; 11 bases align to TRBD1. Germline assignment: CDR1 GTSNPN and CDR2 SVGIG (reference sequence). The CDR3 runs to 14 residues. J gave up 7 bases and V 3 bases, and 7 bases lay outside the gene matches. CDR3 sequence: CAWSPGQGVSGYTF. CDR3 nucleotide sequence: TGTGCCTGGAGCCCGGGACAGGGGGTTAGTGGCTACACCTTC.

This clone has a single count. This chain links TRBV7-3 with TRBJ1-6; D is perhaps TRBD1 (6 bases). The V gene lost 1 base and the J gene lost 7 bases, with 20 bases spanning the gap. There are 18 residues in the CDR3. The germline V gene encodes CDR1 SGHTA and CDR2 FQGTGA. DNA of the CDR3: TGTGCCAGCAGCTTAAACCCCATCGGGGCAGGGGTAAATTCACCCCTCCACTTT. This codes for CASSLNPIGAGVNSPLHF.

This clone occurred a few times. J is TRBJ2-2 and V is TRBV7-2; D not certain. CDR3 length equals 13 residues. Germline assignment: CDR1 SGHTA and CDR2 FQGNSA. V lost 0 bases, J lost 8 bases, and 7 bases lay in between. The CDR3 coding sequence is TGTGCCAGCAGCTTAGCGGGCCTGGGGGAGCTGTTTTTT. Its translation: CASSLAGLGELFF.

This clone turned up a few times. The V and J genes are TRBV10-3 and TRBJ2-1; 9 nucleotides agree with TRBD2. From germline, CDR1 is ENHRY and CDR2 SYGVKD. This CDR3 contains 15 residues. The V segment lost 2 bases and the J segment 6 bases; nucleotides outside the gene matches: 5. The CDR3 DNA reads as TGTGCCATCAGTGAGACCGGGGGACTAGCCAATGAGCAGTTCTTC. Encoded protein: CAISETGGLANEQFF.

This clone was seen more than once but under ten times. Relative to the germline gene, one junction end is altered; a read error may explain this. The chain employs TRBV5-4 and TRBJ2-1; D perhaps matches TRBD1 (7 bases). The CDR3 length is 15 residues. From germline, CDR1 is SGHNT and CDR2 YYREEE (reference sequence). The CDR3 coding sequence is TGCGCCAGCAGCCAAGATGGCAGGGGGGATAATGAGCAGTTCTTC. This encodes CASSQDGRGDNEQFF.

The gene calls are TRBV7-2 and TRBJ2-5; 12 nucleotides align to TRBD2. The CDR3 sequence is 16 residues long. The V segment lost 5 bases and the J segment 5 bases; nucleotides outside the gene matches: 9. CDR1 and CDR2 (germline): SGHTA, FQGNSA. CDR3 protein: CASSPGTSGYLETQYF. CDR3 nucleotide sequence: TGTGCCAGCAGCCCTGGGACTAGCGGGTATCTGGAGACCCAGTACTTC. The full variable domain, completed using reference TRBV7-2 and TRBJ2-5, is GAGVSQSPSNKVTEKGKDVELRCDPISGHTALYWYRQSLGQGLEFLIYFQGNSAPDKSGLPSDRFSAERTGGSVSTLTIQRTQQEDSAVYLCASSPGTSGYLETQYFGPGTRLLVL.

The J gene is TRBJ1-1, the V gene TRBV11-1; no firm D call. The CDR3 has 15 amino acids. Germline CDR1 SGHAT, CDR2 FQDESV (reference sequence). V was cut by 0 bases and J by 4 bases, with 12 bases left in between. CDR3 residues: CASSLAIASGTEAFF. DNA of the CDR3: TGTGCCAGCAGCTTAGCCATTGCGTCAGGCACTGAAGCTTTCTTT. The variable domain in full, with the rest retrieved from reference TRBV11-1 and TRBJ1-1, is EAEVAQSPRYKITEKSQAVAFWCDPISGHATLYWYRQILGQGPELLVQFQDESVVDDSQLPKDRFSAERLKGVDSTLKIQPAELGDSAMYLCASSLAIASGTEAFFGQGTRLTVV.

The chain uses TRBV9 and TRBJ1-2; D uncertain. CDR1 SGDLS and CDR2 YYNGEE come from the germline V gene. The V end was cut by 2 bases, the J end by 2 bases, with 7 bases between. This CDR3 is 13 amino acids long. The CDR3 here is CASSVRQNYGYTF. For the CDR3, the DNA is TGTGCCAGCAGCGTCCGTCAGAACTATGGCTACACCTTC.

This clone came up a few times. V is TRBV11-2 and J is TRBJ1-1, with TRBD1 identical over 7 bases. Germline V gene lookup returns CDR1 SGHAT and CDR2 FQNNGV. The trim removed 5 bases at V and 1 base at J, leaving 7 bases unmatched. The CDR3 consists of 15 residues. This CDR3 reads CASSLGTAENTEAFF. The CDR3 DNA follows: TGTGCCAGCAGCCTCGGGACAGCGGAGAACACTGAAGCTTTCTTT.

This clone was seen a handful of times. This sample includes further DNA sequences coding for the same CDR3. In DNA form, the CDR3 reads TGTGCCAGCAGCGTACTAGCGGGGGGAAGCACAGATACGCAGTATTTT. This sequence encodes CASSVLAGGSTDTQYF. This chain connects TRBV7-3 to TRBJ2-3; TRBD2 matches 12 bases. CDR3 size: 16 residues. V dropped 5 bases and J dropped 0; count of bases not matched to a gene: 3. The germline V gene has CDR1 SGHTA and CDR2 FQGTGA.

The V and J genes are TRBV7-2 and TRBJ2-2; D gene unclear. The CDR3 has 13 amino acids. Germline CDR1 and CDR2: SGHTA and FQGNSA. V lost 6 bases and J lost 5, with 10 bases in between. The DNA for the CDR3 is TGTGCCAGCAGTCTGAGCCGAACCGGGGAGCTGTTTTTT. As protein: CASSLSRTGELFF.

This clone was detected only a few times. This rearrangement joins TRBV28 to TRBJ2-2, with TRBD2 as a possible D gene (6 bases). The germline V and J ends were trimmed by 5 bases and 2 bases, with 12 bases remaining between them. This CDR3 has 15 residues. Germline-derived CDR1 and CDR2 are MDHEN and SYDVKM. CDR3 DNA: TGTGCCAGCAGTCGGGGCGGACTAAACACCGGGGAGCTGTTTTTT. Amino acid sequence: CASSRGGLNTGELFF.

J is TRBJ2-3 and V is TRBV7-2, with 9 bases fitting TRBD2. V lost 5 bases and J lost 10; bases outside the gene matches: 10. CDR1 and CDR2 (germline): SGHTA, FQGNSA. This CDR3 spans 14 amino acids. The CDR3 region is CASSPLASGAPQYF. CDR3 coding DNA: TGTGCCAGCAGCCCATTGGCTAGCGGGGCTCCGCAGTATTTT.

The chain combines TRBV30 with TRBJ2-2; D is perhaps TRBD1 (6 bases). Germline CDR1 and CDR2: GTSNPN and SVGIG (reference sequence). The CDR3 contains 16 residues. Trimming removed 5 bases from V and 7 bases from J, with 23 bases in between. The CDR3 coding sequence is TGTGCCTGGCACCCTCGAACCGGGACACGGATCGGGGAGCTGTTTTTT. Amino acid sequence: CAWHPRTGTRIGELFF.

This clone was seen a handful of times. Its ends do not fully match the called genes, so a read error is possible. The chain couples TRBV6-6 to TRBJ2-4, with D possibly matching TRBD1 (6 bases). The germline gives CDR1 MNHNY, CDR2 SVGAGI (reference sequence). The CDR3 runs to 14 residues. Here the CDR3 DNA reads TGTGCCATCAGTGAGGACAGAACCAAAAACATTCAGTACTTC. Its translation: CAISEDRTKNIQYF.